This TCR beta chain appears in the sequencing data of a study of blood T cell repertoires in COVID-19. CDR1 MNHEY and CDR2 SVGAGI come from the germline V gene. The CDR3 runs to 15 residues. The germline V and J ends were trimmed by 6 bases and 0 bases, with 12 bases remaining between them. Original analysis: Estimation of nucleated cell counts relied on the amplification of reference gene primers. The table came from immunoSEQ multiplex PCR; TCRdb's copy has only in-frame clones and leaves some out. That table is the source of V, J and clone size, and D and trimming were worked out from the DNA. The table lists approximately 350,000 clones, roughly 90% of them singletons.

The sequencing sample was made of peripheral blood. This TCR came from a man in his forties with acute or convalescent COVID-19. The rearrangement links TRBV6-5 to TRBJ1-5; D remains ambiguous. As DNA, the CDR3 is TGTGCCAGCAGGAGAAAGACAAATAGCAATCAGCCCCAGCATTTT. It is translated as CASRRKTNSNQPQHF.